This T cell receptor (beta chain) was obtained from a study of blood T cell repertoires in COVID-19. As for the study in general: Researchers got acute and convalescent COVID-19 samples from the United States, Italy and Spain. PBMCs, B-cell-depleted T cells, or T cells were the source of the cDNA or gDNA that made up the material.

Methods used by the authors: For nucleated cells, counts were estimated from reference gene primer amplification. Method: immunoSEQ multiplex PCR; TCRdb's copy keeps in-frame clones and lacks some. V and J calls and clone size are given by that table; D and trimming were obtained from the DNA. The sample records 64,000 or so clones, roughly 93% being singletons. CDR1 is DFQATT, CDR2 SNEGSKA, per germline (reference sequence). CDR3 length: 15 residues. V lost 3 bases and J lost 1; bases outside the gene matches: 5. The chain recombines TRBV20-1 with TRBJ2-3, with 9 bases aligning to TRBD1. The clonotype comes from a human donor in a cohort sampled during active COVID-19. Sequenced: peripheral blood. The CDR3 protein is CSASRTGDGTDTQYF. The CDR3 region has the DNA TGCAGTGCTAGTAGGACAGGGGACGGCACAGATACGCAGTATTTT.